The 10 T cell receptor beta chains reported below all come from one sample, sequenced in a study of Graves' ophthalmopathy and Graves' hyperthyroidism (dated by TCRdb to 2016 to 2019). TCRdb records Illumina HiSeq 2000 as the sequencer. For repertoire sequencing, TCR beta CDR3 regions were amplified from RNA transcripts. HTBI primers and the Qiagen OneStep RT-PCR kit were used in a first-round RT-PCR, which was followed by a second-round multiplex PCR, size selection and purification. TCRdb applied fastp at Q25 and MiXCR to the public reads, then kept only in-frame beta chains. Every entry covers one CDR3 protein and lists the most common genes and DNA from its rows. In this sample the table shows around 400,000 distinct CDR3 sequences, 21% of which occur a single time. Together, the top ten hold around 3% of the sample. Sequencing was performed on peripheral blood. The receptors stem from a woman under 30 with stable Graves' hyperthyroidism. Donor details come from another sample of the same person, matched by shared clones.

This clonotype has ten or more counts. The V call is TRBV19, the J call TRBJ2-7; D possibly uses TRBD1 or TRBD2 (5 bases each). CDR1 and CDR2 (germline): LNHDA, SQIVND (reference sequence). This CDR3 comprises 14 residues. Trimming shortened V by 5 bases and J by 1 base, and 12 bases separated the two germline ends. The CDR3 nucleotides are TGTGCCAGTAGTCCGAGGGCAGGGTCCTACGAGCAGTACTTC. It yields the protein CASSPRAGSYEQYF.

This clonotype has more than one count but fewer than ten. The chain carries TRBV30 and TRBJ1-6, with 8 nucleotides matching TRBD1. The germline V gene has CDR1 GTSNPN and CDR2 SVGIG (reference sequence). This CDR3 is 14 amino acids long. J was trimmed by 9 bases and V by 2 bases; bases with no gene match: 6. CDR3 nucleotides: TGTGCCTGGAGTTATGACAGGGGTGGTTCACCCCTCCACTTT. This sequence encodes CAWSYDRGGSPLHF.

The table lists this clonotype with many counts. The V gene is TRBV2, the J gene TRBJ2-5; the match to TRBD1 covers 9 bases. Germline lookup yields CDR1 SNHLY and CDR2 FYNNEI. This CDR3 comprises 15 residues. V lost 4 bases to trimming and J lost 4 bases; unmatched junction nucleotides: 7. This CDR3 is CASSGPGQGLETQYF. The CDR3 bases are TGTGCCAGCAGTGGACCGGGACAGGGTTTAGAGACCCAGTACTTC. Full variable domain (outside the CDR3, taken from reference TRBV2 and TRBJ2-5): EPEVTQTPSHQVTQMGQEVILRCVPISNHLYFYWYRQILGQKVEFLVSFYNNEISEKSEIFDDQFSVERPDGSNFTLKIRSTKLEDSAMYFCASSGPGQGLETQYFGPGTRLLVL.

This sequence joins TRBV24-1 and TRBJ1-1, with D unresolved. The CDR3 contains 13 residues. Trimming stripped 8 bases from V and 8 bases from J, with 17 bases between. Germline CDR1 is KGHDR and CDR2 is SFDVKD. The CDR3 DNA sequence: TGTGCCACCACCCCGGGAGCCCAAGGGGAAGCTTTCTTT. As protein: CATTPGAQGEAFF.

This clonotype showed up many times. The V call is TRBV6-1, the J call TRBJ1-1; 8 bases align to TRBD1. Germline CDR1 MNHNS, CDR2 SASEGT. The CDR3 is made up of 11 amino acids. V shed 8 bases and J 11 bases; nucleotides not matched to a gene: 7. The CDR3 loop is CASGGTGWAFF. The CDR3 DNA reads as TGTGCCAGCGGGGGGACAGGATGGGCTTTCTTT.

V usage is TRBV6-5 and J usage is TRBJ2-5; no clear D gene. Trimming pared 2 bases from V and 3 bases from J, leaving 7 bases between. CDR3 length: 13 residues. The germline gives CDR1 MNHEY, CDR2 SVGAGI. The chain's CDR3 is CASSYPAEETQYF. The CDR3 DNA reads TGTGCCAGCAGTTACCCCGCGGAAGAGACCCAGTACTTC.

This clonotype has ten or more counts. The rearrangement links TRBV3-1 to TRBJ1-5, with TRBD1 as a possible D gene (5 bases). Trimming removed 1 base at V and 2 bases at J, with 12 bases between. The germline gives CDR1 LGHDT, CDR2 YNNKEL (reference sequence). The CDR3 spans 16 residues. The CDR3 loop is CASSQGGAGGNQPQHF. The CDR3 DNA is TGTGCCAGCAGCCAAGGAGGGGCGGGGGGCAATCAGCCCCAGCATTTT.

The chain couples TRBV2 to TRBJ2-2, with D possibly TRBD2 on 7 matching bases. Trimming shortened V by 5 bases and J by 4 bases, and 11 bases separated the two germline ends. Germline CDR1 is SNHLY and CDR2 is FYNNEI. The length of the CDR3 is 14 residues. CDR3 loop: CASSKGGTTGELFF. The CDR3 DNA is TGTGCCAGCAGTAAGGGGGGGACCACCGGGGAGCTGTTTTTT.

Ten or more counts support this clonotype. CDR3 in DNA: TGTGCCAGCAGAGGGACTGACGCCTACGAGCAGTACTTC. This encodes CASRGTDAYEQYF. V and J are TRBV6-4 and TRBJ2-7, with D perhaps TRBD2 (6 bases). The CDR3 spans 13 residues. CDR1 is MRHNA and CDR2 is SNTAGT in the germline V gene. Trimming pared 6 bases from V and 2 bases from J, leaving 11 bases between.

This clonotype was observed a single time. The V gene is TRBV20-1, the J gene TRBJ2-7, with D unresolved. This CDR3 is built from 14 residues. Germline assignment: CDR1 DFQATT and CDR2 SNEGSKA (reference sequence). V was trimmed by 2 bases and J by 0 bases, leaving 11 bases between them. CDR3 region: CSARLQADSYEQYF. DNA of the CDR3: TGCAGTGCTAGATTGCAGGCTGACTCCTACGAGCAGTACTTC.